These 26 T cell receptor beta chains were all obtained from the same sample, sequenced in a study of long-term antiretroviral therapy in people with HIV. Researchers report immunoSEQ v3.0 was run at survey level. Sequencing used immunoSEQ multiplex PCR; TCRdb keeps in-frame clones, though not all of them. The data contain about 26,000 clones, 86% of them singletons. The source material was unsorted PBMCs, sampled 2.7 years after starting antiretroviral therapy. These receptors were obtained from a man between 35 and 55 years old with HIV.

The CDR3 DNA follows: TGTGCCAGCAGCGTAGCTTTGAACACTGAAGCTTTCTTT. It translates to CASSVALNTEAFF. V usage is TRBV9 and J usage is TRBJ1-1; no clear D. Germline CDR1 and CDR2: SGDLS and YYNGEE. The CDR3 covers 13 residues. The V gene lost 0 bases and the J gene lost 0 bases, with 3 bases spanning the gap.

The CDR3 region has the DNA TGTGCCAGCAGTTACTCGACGGGACAGGGGCGTTACGAGCAGTACTTC. It translates to CASSYSTGQGRYEQYF. This chain connects TRBV6-6 to TRBJ2-7, with 10 bases fitting TRBD1. The germline V gene encodes CDR1 MNHNY and CDR2 SVGAGI (reference sequence). J lost 4 bases, V lost 0 bases, and 6 bases had no gene match. This CDR3 region has 16 residues.

This rearrangement joins TRBV18 to TRBJ1-3; D unclear. Germline assignment: CDR1 KGHSH and CDR2 LQKENI. The CDR3 covers 14 residues. V was clipped by 3 bases and J by 0 bases, with 6 bases between them. CDR3 bases: TGTGCCAGCTCACCTGGAAACTCTGGAAACACCATATATTTT. Encoded protein: CASSPGNSGNTIYF.

This clone has more than one count but fewer than ten. Written as DNA, the CDR3 is TGTGCCAGCAGTGAGCGACGTAACACCGGGGAGCTGTTTTTT. This sequence encodes CASSERRNTGELFF. V usage is TRBV6-1 and J usage is TRBJ2-2, with D uncertain. The CDR3 has 14 amino acids. Germline-derived CDR1 and CDR2 are MNHNS and SASEGT. The V end was cut by 3 bases, the J end by 2 bases, with 7 bases between.

The gene calls are TRBV7-3 and TRBJ2-1, with D unclear. V was pared by 2 bases and J by 5 bases, with 7 bases between. The CDR3 runs 13 residues. CDR1 and CDR2 (germline): SGHTA, FQGTGA. In DNA, the CDR3 is TGTGCCAGCAGCTTACAACAGAACAATGAGCAGTTCTTC. Amino acid sequence: CASSLQQNNEQFF.

The chain joins TRBV7-3 to TRBJ1-6; D possibly corresponds to TRBD1 (6 bases). Germline assignment: CDR1 SGHTA and CDR2 FQGTGA. The length of the CDR3 is 14 residues. The ends were cut back, 4 bases at V and 8 bases at J, with 12 bases in the middle. The CDR3 DNA sequence: TGTGCCAGCAGCTCCACAGGGAGTGATTCACCCCTCCACTTT. Translated: CASSSTGSDSPLHF.

The V and J genes are TRBV5-1 and TRBJ2-3; 7 bases align to TRBD2. The trim removed 0 bases at V and 0 bases at J, leaving 7 bases unmatched. Germline values: CDR1 SGHRS, CDR2 YFSETQ. The CDR3 loop spans 17 amino acids. The chain's CDR3 is CASSLVAGPGSTDTQYF. CDR3 sequence (DNA): TGCGCCAGCAGCTTGGTAGCGGGCCCGGGGAGCACAGATACGCAGTATTTT.

The chain recombines TRBV11-2 with TRBJ2-2; unclear D gene. Trimming stripped 3 bases from V and 6 bases from J, with 14 bases between. The CDR3 has 15 amino acids. Germline assignment: CDR1 SGHAT and CDR2 FQNNGV. The DNA of the CDR3 is TGTGCCAGCAGCTTGAACTTACCCGGGCCCGGGGAGCTGTTTTTT. Protein product: CASSLNLPGPGELFF.

The chain has TRBV28 and TRBJ2-7; TRBD2 might be the D (5 bases). Per the germline V gene, CDR1 is MDHEN and CDR2 is SYDVKM. The V end lost 10 bases, the J end lost 2 bases, and 15 bases lay between the germline ends. CDR3 length equals 13 residues. CDR3 in DNA: TGTGCCACCTCCCGGGATCACACCTACGAGCAGTACTTC. This translates into CATSRDHTYEQYF.

V and J are TRBV10-3 and TRBJ1-5; D might be TRBD1 (5 bases). The CDR3 extends over 13 amino acids. CDR1 and CDR2 from the germline V gene are ENHRY and SYGVKD. V was clipped by 0 bases and J by 7 bases, with 7 bases between them. The CDR3 DNA follows: TGTGCCATCAGTGAGTCCAGGGACCAGCCCCAGCATTTT. It translates to CAISESRDQPQHF.

The CDR3: CASSDQAGGPREQFF. The CDR3 bases are TGTGCCAGCAGTGATCAAGCGGGGGGGCCTCGGGAGCAGTTCTTC. V gene TRBV2 combines with J gene TRBJ2-1; TRBD2 aligns across 10 bases. V trimming: 3 bases; J trimming: 10 bases; junction bases outside the gene matches: 9. Germline lookup yields CDR1 SNHLY and CDR2 FYNNEI. The CDR3 contains 15 residues.

This chain connects TRBV6-5 to TRBJ2-1, with D perhaps matching TRBD1 or TRBD2 (6 bases each). The CDR3 is 12 residues long. Trimming left V 6 bases short and J 6 bases short, with 9 bases between. Germline CDR1 reads MNHEY; CDR2 reads SVGAGI. CDR3 coding DNA: TGTGCCAGCAGCAGGGGAGGCAATGAGCAGTTCTTC. This translates into CASSRGGNEQFF.

A single count supports this clone. V gene TRBV12-5 combines with J gene TRBJ1-2, with 7 bases that match TRBD1. V dropped 5 bases and J dropped 9; count of bases not matched to a gene: 9. The CDR3 spans 13 residues. The germline V gene has CDR1 LGHNT and CDR2 FRNRAP. The CDR3 is CASGPWTGGSYTF. The CDR3, as DNA: TGTGCTAGTGGTCCCTGGACAGGCGGGAGCTACACCTTC. The variable domain in full, with the rest retrieved from reference TRBV12-5 and TRBJ1-2, is DARVTQTPRHKVTEMGQEVTMRCQPILGHNTVFWYRQTMMQGLELLAYFRNRAPLDDSGMPKDRFSAEMPDATLATLKIQPSEPRDSAVYFCASGPWTGGSYTFGSGTRLTVV.

J is TRBJ2-3 and V is TRBV6-1; TRBD2 matches at 7 bases. This CDR3 comprises 18 residues. Looked up from germline, CDR1 is MNHNS and CDR2 is SASEGT. The V gene end was trimmed by 2 bases and the J gene end by 3 bases; junction bases not matched to a gene: 14. CDR3 in DNA: TGTGCCAGCAGTGAACGGGGGGTTGAGGGGAGGACGACAGATACGCAGTATTTT. This translates into CASSERGVEGRTTDTQYF.

This clone was detected only a few times. The V call is TRBV5-4, the J call TRBJ1-2; TRBD1 is a possible D gene (5 bases). Germline values: CDR1 SGHNT, CDR2 YYREEE (reference sequence). The CDR3 totals 14 residues. Deletions cut 4 bases from V and 8 bases from J, with 18 bases between. DNA for the CDR3: TGTGCCAGCAGCGCGGGAGCTGGGACCGACGGCTACACCTTC. Amino acid sequence: CASSAGAGTDGYTF.

This clone was observed a few times. The chain employs TRBV28 and TRBJ1-5, with 9 bases fitting TRBD1. Germline-derived CDR1 and CDR2 are MDHEN and SYDVKM. The V and J ends lost 6 bases and 4 bases, in that order; junction bases with no gene match: 13. CDR3 length equals 17 residues. CDR3 nucleotides: TGTGCCAGCAGCGCTCGGGTACAGGGGGCCGGGAATCAGCCCCAGCATTTT. It encodes CASSARVQGAGNQPQHF.

This clone has just a few counts. V and J are TRBV18 and TRBJ1-3; D not certain. The CDR3 has 14 residues. Between the trimmed V and J ends, which lost 4 bases and 0 bases, there was a span of 7 bases. Germline lookup yields CDR1 KGHSH and CDR2 LQKENI. CDR3 protein: CASSRTFSGNTIYF. For the CDR3, the DNA is TGTGCCAGCTCACGCACTTTCTCTGGAAACACCATATATTTT.

The chain employs TRBV19 and TRBJ2-7; D is uncertain. The length of the CDR3 is 13 residues. Germline values: CDR1 LNHDA, CDR2 SQIVND (reference sequence). V was pared by 5 bases and J by 5 bases, with 13 bases between. For the CDR3, the DNA is TGTGCCAGTAGTGCCTCCCTGGGCCACGAGCAGTACTTC. Its protein is CASSASLGHEQYF.

The chain has TRBV19 and TRBJ1-5; D is unclear. The length of the CDR3 is 11 residues. The V end lost 8 bases, the J end lost 3 bases, and 5 bases lay between the germline ends. The V gene's germline CDR1 is LNHDA and CDR2 SQIVND (reference sequence). In DNA, the CDR3 is TGTGCCAGTGGTTACAATCAGCCCCAGCATTTT. Its protein product is CASGYNQPQHF.

V usage is TRBV4-3 and J usage is TRBJ2-3; 7 bases align to TRBD1. The CDR3 extends over 16 amino acids. Trimming at V came to 3 bases and at J to 5 bases, leaving 11 bases not matched to a gene. Per germline, CDR1 LGHNA and CDR2 YSLEER. The CDR3 DNA follows: TGCGCCAGCAGCCAGGGTCCTAGGGGGCAAGGAGATACGCAGTATTTT. Translated: CASSQGPRGQGDTQYF.

The chain combines TRBV6-5 with TRBJ2-7; perhaps TRBD1 as D (5 bases). The germline V gene has CDR1 MNHEY and CDR2 SVGAGI. The CDR3 has 13 amino acids. Trimming shortened V by 0 bases and J by 4 bases, and 7 bases separated the two germline ends. DNA of the CDR3: TGTGCCAGCAGTTACTCGCAGGGATACGAGCAGTACTTC. It specifies CASSYSQGYEQYF.

V and J are TRBV11-2 and TRBJ1-2; a possible D gene is TRBD1 (5 bases). V was clipped by 7 bases and J by 4 bases, with 16 bases between them. CDR3 size: 14 residues. From germline, CDR1 is SGHAT and CDR2 FQNNGV. CDR3 residues: CASTSGTVSYGYTF. The CDR3 DNA reads as TGTGCCAGCACTTCCGGGACGGTATCCTATGGCTACACCTTC.

The chain carries TRBV30 and TRBJ1-3, with D unresolved. The CDR3 covers 11 residues. V was shortened by 4 bases and J by 0 bases, with 1 base between the two germline ends. The germline gives CDR1 GTSNPN, CDR2 SVGIG (reference sequence). The chain's CDR3 is CAWTSGNTIYF. The CDR3 DNA is TGTGCCTGGACCTCTGGAAACACCATATATTTT.

The chain carries TRBV4-1 and TRBJ2-7; 10 positions match TRBD2. V trimming: 4 bases; J trimming: 2 bases; junction bases outside the gene matches: 2. The germline V gene encodes CDR1 MGHRA and CDR2 YSYEKL. The CDR3 contains 14 residues. CDR3 in DNA: TGCGCCAGCAGCCCAGGACTAGCGGCCTACGAGCAGTACTTC. It translates to CASSPGLAAYEQYF.

The chain uses TRBV28 and TRBJ2-7; D unresolved. Germline loops: CDR1 MDHEN, CDR2 SYDVKM. The CDR3 is made up of 12 amino acids. The germline V and J ends were trimmed by 5 bases and 6 bases, with 11 bases remaining between them. The CDR3 loop is CASSEATTEQYF. The DNA for the CDR3 is TGTGCCAGCAGTGAGGCCACGACCGAGCAGTACTTC.

This chain uses TRBV5-1 with TRBJ1-6; perhaps TRBD1 as D (6 bases). Trimming took 0 bases from V and 5 from J, leaving 12 bases between them. Germline V gene data show CDR1 as SGHRS and CDR2 as YFSETQ. This CDR3 spans 16 amino acids. This chain's CDR3 is CASSLVGGGDNSPLHF. CDR3 DNA sequence: TGCGCCAGCAGCTTGGTCGGAGGGGGGGATAATTCACCCCTCCACTTT.